This TCR beta chain was observed in a study of shared clonotypes between healthy human individuals. Selected positively for CCR7 and CD45RO-negative, naive CD8 cells excluded terminally differentiated effector memory CD45RA+ cells. Findings and caveats of the study: For sorted subsets, rarefaction showed incomplete sequencing despite large depth. Between four donors, naive CD4 clonotypes were shared at a level of about 5%. Clonotypes shared by all four sorted-subset donors had higher generation probabilities than non-shared clonotypes.

Here immunoSEQ multiplex PCR was the method, and the copy in TCRdb shows in-frame clones only, minus some. In the table there are about 590,000 clones, roughly 96% of which are singletons. Details on this clone: Its antigen is unknown.

Source material: naive CD8+ T cells sorted from blood. The clonotype comes from a woman in her twenties or thirties in good health.

The chain's CDR3 is CASRLSSSYEQYF. As DNA, the CDR3 is TGTGCCAGCAGACTTTCTAGCTCCTACGAGCAGTACTTC. V is TRBV27 and J is TRBJ2-7; no reliable D call. Germline assignment: CDR1 MNHEY and CDR2 SMNVEV (reference sequence). This CDR3 contains 13 residues. Deletions cut 6 bases from V and 0 bases from J, with 9 bases between.